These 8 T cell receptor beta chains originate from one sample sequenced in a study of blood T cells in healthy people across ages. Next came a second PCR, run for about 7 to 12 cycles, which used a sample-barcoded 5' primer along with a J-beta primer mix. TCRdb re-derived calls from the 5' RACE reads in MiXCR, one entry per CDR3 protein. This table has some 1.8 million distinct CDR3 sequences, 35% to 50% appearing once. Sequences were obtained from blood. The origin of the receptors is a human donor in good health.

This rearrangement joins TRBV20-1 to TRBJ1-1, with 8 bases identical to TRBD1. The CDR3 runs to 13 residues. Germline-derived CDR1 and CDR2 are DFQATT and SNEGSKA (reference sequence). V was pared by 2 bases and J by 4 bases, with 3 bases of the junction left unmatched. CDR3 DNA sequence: TGCAGTGCTAGACAGGGGGCTGGCACTGAAGCTTTCTTT. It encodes CSARQGAGTEAFF.

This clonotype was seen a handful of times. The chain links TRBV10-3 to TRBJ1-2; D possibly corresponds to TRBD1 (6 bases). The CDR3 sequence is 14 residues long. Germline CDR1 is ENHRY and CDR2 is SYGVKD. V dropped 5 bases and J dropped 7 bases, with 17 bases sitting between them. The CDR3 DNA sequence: TGTGCCATCAGTACAAACAGGGAGGAGGGTGGCTACACCTTC. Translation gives CAISTNREEGGYTF.

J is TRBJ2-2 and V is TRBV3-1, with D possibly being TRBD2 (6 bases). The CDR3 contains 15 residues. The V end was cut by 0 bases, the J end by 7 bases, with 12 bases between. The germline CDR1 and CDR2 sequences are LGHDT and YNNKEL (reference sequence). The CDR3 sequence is CASSQDSQGLGELFF. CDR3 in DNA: TGTGCCAGCAGCCAAGATTCCCAGGGACTCGGGGAGCTGTTTTTT.

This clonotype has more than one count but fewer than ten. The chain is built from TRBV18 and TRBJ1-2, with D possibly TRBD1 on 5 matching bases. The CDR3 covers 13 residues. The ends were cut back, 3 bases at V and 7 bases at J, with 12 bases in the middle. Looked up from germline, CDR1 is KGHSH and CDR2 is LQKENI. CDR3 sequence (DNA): TGTGCCAGCTCACCGGCGGGGCTCGGTGGCTACACCTTC. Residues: CASSPAGLGGYTF.

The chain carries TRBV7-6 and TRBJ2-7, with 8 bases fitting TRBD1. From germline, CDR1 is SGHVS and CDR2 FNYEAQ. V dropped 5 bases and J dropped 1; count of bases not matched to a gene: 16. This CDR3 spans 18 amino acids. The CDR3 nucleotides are TGTGCCAGCAGCCTAAATCGGCTGACCGGGACAGGTTCCTACGAGCAGTACTTC. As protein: CASSLNRLTGTGSYEQYF. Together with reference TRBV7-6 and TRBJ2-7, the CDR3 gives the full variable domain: GAGVSQSPRYKVTKRGQDVALRCDPISGHVSLYWYRQALGQGPEFLTYFNYEAQQDKSGLPNDRFSAERPEGSISTLTIQRTEQRDSAMYRCASSLNRLTGTGSYEQYFGPGTRLTVT.

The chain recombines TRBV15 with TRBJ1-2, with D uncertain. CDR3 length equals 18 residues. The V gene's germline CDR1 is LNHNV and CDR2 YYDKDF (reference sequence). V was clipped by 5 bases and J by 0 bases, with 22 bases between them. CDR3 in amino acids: CATSSRTAVEPPNYGYTF. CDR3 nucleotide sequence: TGTGCCACCAGCTCCCGGACGGCGGTTGAACCCCCTAACTATGGCTACACCTTC.

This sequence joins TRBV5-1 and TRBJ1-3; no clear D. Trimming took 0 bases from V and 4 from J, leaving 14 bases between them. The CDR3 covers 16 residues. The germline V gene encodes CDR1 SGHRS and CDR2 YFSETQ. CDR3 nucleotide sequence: TGCGCCAGCAGCTTGGGACGGAATCCCGACGGAAACACCATATATTTT. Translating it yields CASSLGRNPDGNTIYF.

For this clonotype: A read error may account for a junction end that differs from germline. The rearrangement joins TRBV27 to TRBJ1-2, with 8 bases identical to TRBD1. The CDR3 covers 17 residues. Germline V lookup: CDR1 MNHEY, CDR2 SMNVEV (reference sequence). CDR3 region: CTSSLSDRGDSQGDYTF. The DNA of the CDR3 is TGCACCAGCAGTTTATCTGACAGGGGAGATTCACAAGGTGACTACACCTTC.